The T cell receptor beta chain described here comes from a study of cytomegalovirus exposure and HLA in healthy donors. Findings and caveats of the study: The study found most TCR sequences rare, yet found some public TCRs in many donors. According to a subsequent analysis, TCR clusters identified in the first cohort showed a tendency to co-occur across the roughly 120 validation repertoires. The listing of some 170 TCR beta chains classed them as cytomegalovirus-associated.

Concerning this clone itself: Its antigen is as yet unknown. The same CDR3 can be traced to other DNA sequences in this sample.

Trimming removed 1 base at V and 6 bases at J, with 7 bases between. The CDR3 covers 13 residues. Per germline, CDR1 SEHNR and CDR2 FQNEAQ (reference sequence). The repertoire was sequenced with immunoSEQ multiplex PCR; TCRdb's copy has only in-frame clones and lacks some. The sample includes roughly 150,000 clones, around nine tenths of them seen just once. The V call is TRBV7-9, the J call TRBJ2-1, with D perhaps matching TRBD2 (6 bases). The sequence was obtained from a woman aged 18-35 years in good health and CMV-seropositive. The sequenced material came from PBMCs. The CDR3 DNA reads as TGTGCCAGCAGCTTAGTGGGGGGCAATGAGCAGTTCTTC. Translation gives CASSLVGGNEQFF.